A single sample is the source of the 7 T cell receptor beta chains below, sequenced in a study of control samples from healthy donors and cancer patients. TCRdb keeps only in-frame clones here, not all; method: immunoSEQ multiplex PCR. The sample consists of some 65,000 clones, about 80% of them appearing once. The source material was PBMCs. These receptors were taken from a woman aged 45-65 years with lung cancer.

The chain is built from TRBV7-2 and TRBJ1-2; 10 nucleotides align to TRBD1. CDR1 and CDR2 from the germline V gene are SGHTA and FQGNSA. The CDR3 loop spans 14 amino acids. Trimming removed 5 bases from V and 3 bases from J; junction bases left unmatched: 3. In DNA, the CDR3 is TGTGCCAGCAGCGACAGGGGGCAGGACTATGGCTACACCTTC. This gives the protein CASSDRGQDYGYTF.

The chain couples TRBV29-1 to TRBJ2-5, with a possible D match to TRBD1 (6 bases). The V end was cut by 7 bases, the J end by 5 bases, with 23 bases between. Per the germline V gene, CDR1 is SQVTM and CDR2 is ANQGSEA. The CDR3 runs 15 residues. Here the CDR3 reads CSADIFVQGKETQYF. The CDR3 nucleotides read TGCAGCGCCGACATTTTTGTACAGGGAAAGGAGACCCAGTACTTC.

CDR3 amino acids: CASSRLSDRGNTEAFF. The DNA for the CDR3 is TGCGCCAGCAGCCGCCTTAGTGACAGGGGAAACACTGAAGCTTTCTTT. The rearrangement links TRBV5-1 to TRBJ1-1; TRBD1 matches at 8 bases. Unmatched junction bases numbered 10, after V lost 4 bases and J lost 2 bases. Germline values: CDR1 SGHRS, CDR2 YFSETQ. The CDR3 loop spans 16 amino acids.

The chain uses TRBV5-1 and TRBJ1-1, with TRBD1 matching 9 bases. CDR1 and CDR2 from the germline V gene are SGHRS and YFSETQ. Trimming took 2 bases from V and 5 from J; bases not matched to a gene: 4. This CDR3 is 14 amino acids long. CDR3 coding DNA: TGCGCCAGCAGCTTAACAGGGGGCGGGACTGAAGCTTTCTTT. It specifies CASSLTGGGTEAFF.

The chain combines TRBV3-1 (or the pseudogene TRBV3-2) with TRBJ2-3, with D tentatively TRBD2 (6 bases). This CDR3 spans 13 amino acids. With 1 base removed from V and 9 bases from J, the gap between germline ends came to 11 bases. The germline CDR1 and CDR2 sequences are LGHDT and YNNKEL (reference sequence). The CDR3: CASSQGSAGTQYF. As DNA, the CDR3 is TGTGCCAGCAGCCAAGGTTCTGCGGGAACGCAGTATTTT.

In this sample, this clone turned up once. The V gene is TRBV9, the J gene TRBJ2-7, with TRBD2 as a possible D gene (6 bases). Trimming stripped 6 bases from V and 4 bases from J, with 14 bases between. CDR1 is SGDLS, CDR2 YYNGEE, per germline. The CDR3 extends over 13 amino acids. CDR3 protein: CASTLLAAYEQYF. In nucleotides, the CDR3 is TGTGCCAGCACCCTCTTAGCGGCTTACGAGCAGTACTTC.

The V call is TRBV28, the J call TRBJ2-1; the D gene could be TRBD1 or TRBD2 (5 bases each). V was clipped by 4 bases and J by 5 bases, with 12 bases between them. Per germline, CDR1 MDHEN and CDR2 SYDVKM. The CDR3 runs to 14 residues. In nucleotides, the CDR3 is TGTGCCAGCAGTTCCACGGGACGGCACAATGAGCAGTTCTTC. This translates into CASSSTGRHNEQFF.